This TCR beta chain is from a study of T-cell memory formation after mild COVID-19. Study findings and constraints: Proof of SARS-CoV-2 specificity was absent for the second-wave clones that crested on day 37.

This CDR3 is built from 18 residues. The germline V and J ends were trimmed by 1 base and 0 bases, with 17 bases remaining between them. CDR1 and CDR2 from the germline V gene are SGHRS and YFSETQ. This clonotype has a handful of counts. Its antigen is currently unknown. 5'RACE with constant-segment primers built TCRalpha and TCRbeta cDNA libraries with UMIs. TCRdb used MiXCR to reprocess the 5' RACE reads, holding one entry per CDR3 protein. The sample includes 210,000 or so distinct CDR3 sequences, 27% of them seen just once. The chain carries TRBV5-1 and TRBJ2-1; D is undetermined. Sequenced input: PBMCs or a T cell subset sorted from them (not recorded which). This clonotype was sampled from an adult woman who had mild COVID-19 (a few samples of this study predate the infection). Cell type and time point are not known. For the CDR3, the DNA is TGCGCCAGCAGCTTGCTCCCGGAACCGAAAACCTCCTACAATGAGCAGTTCTTC. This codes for CASSLLPEPKTSYNEQFF.